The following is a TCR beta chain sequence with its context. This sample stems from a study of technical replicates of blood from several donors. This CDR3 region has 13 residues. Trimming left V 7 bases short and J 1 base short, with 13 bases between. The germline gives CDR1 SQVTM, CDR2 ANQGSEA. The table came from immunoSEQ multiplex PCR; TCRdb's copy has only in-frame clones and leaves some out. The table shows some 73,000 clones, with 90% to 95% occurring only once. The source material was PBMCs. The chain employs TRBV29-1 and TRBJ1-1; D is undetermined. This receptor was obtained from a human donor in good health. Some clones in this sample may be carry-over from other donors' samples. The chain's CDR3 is CSAAAGENTEAFF. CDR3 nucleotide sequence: TGCAGCGCCGCCGCAGGCGAGAACACTGAAGCTTTCTTT.